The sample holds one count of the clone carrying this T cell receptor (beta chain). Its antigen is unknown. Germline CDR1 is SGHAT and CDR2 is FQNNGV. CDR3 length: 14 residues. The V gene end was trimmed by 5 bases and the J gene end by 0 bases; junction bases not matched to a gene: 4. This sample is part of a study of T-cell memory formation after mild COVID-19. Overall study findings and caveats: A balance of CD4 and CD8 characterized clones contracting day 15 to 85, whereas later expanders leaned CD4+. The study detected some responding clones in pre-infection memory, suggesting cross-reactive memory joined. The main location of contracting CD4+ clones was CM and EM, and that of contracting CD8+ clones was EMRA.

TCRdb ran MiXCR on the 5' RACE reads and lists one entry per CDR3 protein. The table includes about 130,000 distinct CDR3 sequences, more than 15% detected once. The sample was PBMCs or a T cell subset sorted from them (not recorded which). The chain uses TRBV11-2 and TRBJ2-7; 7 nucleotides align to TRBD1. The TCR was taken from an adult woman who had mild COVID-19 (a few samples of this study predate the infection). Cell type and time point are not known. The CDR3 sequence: CASSGYRGSYEQYF. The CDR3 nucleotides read TGTGCCAGCAGCGGATACAGGGGCTCCTACGAGCAGTACTTC.